This T cell receptor beta chain emerged from a study of cytomegalovirus exposure and HLA in healthy donors. The wider study: Previous work identified some 120 million unique TCR beta sequences from about 179 million T cells. General study findings and limits: The authors listed 150 to 200 TCR beta chains as cytomegalovirus-associated. There were several of the most significant clusters that appeared linked to common viral pathogens in a later analysis.

This clone was recorded a few times. The antigen is unknown. CDR3 length: 15 residues. Germline values: CDR1 SGHRS, CDR2 YFSETQ. V shed 2 bases, J shed 10 bases, and the junction held 9 bases outside the gene matches. The study ran its PCR with 60 Vbeta and 13 Jbeta primers. The table came from immunoSEQ multiplex PCR; TCRdb's copy has only in-frame clones and leaves some out. The profile shows about 130,000 clones, around 81% of them singletons. The chain uses TRBV5-1 and TRBJ2-1, with 10 bases that match TRBD2. This clonotype originated in a young man in good health and CMV-seronegative. The material sequenced was PBMCs. DNA for the CDR3: TGCGCCAGCAGCTTTGAGCGGGGGGGCTCAACGGAGCAGTTCTTC. This sequence encodes CASSFERGGSTEQFF.